These 27 T cell receptor beta chains share one sample of origin, sequenced in a study of early stage breast cancer tumors. Using immunoSEQ multiplex PCR, the repertoire was profiled, and TCRdb retains in-frame clones only, with some absent. The sample includes 60,000 to 75,000 clones, roughly 80% of them seen just once. The sequencing sample was made of blood. These TCRs come from a person aged 40 to 49 with breast cancer.

J is TRBJ2-4 and V is TRBV7-9, with 7 positions matching TRBD1. Germline assignment: CDR1 SEHNR and CDR2 FQNEAQ (reference sequence). The length of the CDR3 is 14 residues. Unmatched junction bases numbered 8, after V lost 4 bases and J lost 8 bases. This CDR3 is CASSSPLDRDIQYF. The CDR3 bases are TGTGCCAGCAGCTCCCCACTCGACAGGGACATTCAGTACTTC.

V is TRBV19 and J is TRBJ1-1; no clear D gene. This CDR3 has 17 amino acids. Per the germline V gene, CDR1 is LNHDA and CDR2 is SQIVND (reference sequence). Trimming stripped 1 base from V and 0 bases from J, with 15 bases between. The CDR3 region is CASSIVGSLWMNTEAFF. CDR3 sequence (DNA): TGTGCCAGTAGTATAGTCGGCAGTCTCTGGATGAACACTGAAGCTTTCTTT.

The chain recombines TRBV5-1 with TRBJ2-5; D is possibly TRBD1 (6 bases). CDR1 and CDR2 from the germline V gene are SGHRS and YFSETQ. Trimming left V 4 bases short and J 4 bases short, with 17 bases between. The length of the CDR3 is 15 residues. CDR3 bases: TGCGCCAGCAGCAATGGACAGCGTGTGGGAGAGACCCAGTACTTC. Its protein product is CASSNGQRVGETQYF. Filled out from reference TRBV5-1 and TRBJ2-5, the complete variable domain reads KAGVTQTPRYLIKTRGQQVTLSCSPISGHRSVSWYQQTPGQGLQFLFEYFSETQRNKGNFPGRFSGRQFSNSRSEMNVSTLELGDSALYLCASSNGQRVGETQYFGPGTRLLVL.

The chain joins TRBV5-3 to TRBJ1-5; unclear D gene. TRBV5-3 is treated as an ORF (open reading frame) with a function not yet certain. With 5 bases removed from V and 4 bases from J, the gap between germline ends came to 19 bases. This CDR3 is built from 16 residues. CDR3 sequence reads: CARRRDREGNNQPQHF. The CDR3 DNA reads as TGTGCCAGAAGACGTGACCGGGAGGGAAATAATCAGCCCCAGCATTTT.

The genes are TRBV19 and TRBJ1-2; 7 bases map to TRBD1. Trimming took 4 bases from V and 7 from J; bases not matched to a gene: 6. CDR3 length: 13 residues. CDR1 and CDR2 (germline): LNHDA, SQIVND (reference sequence). The CDR3 here is CASSTSRDSGYTF. The DNA for the CDR3 is TGTGCCAGTAGTACGTCCCGGGACAGTGGCTACACCTTC.

The chain carries TRBV7-9 and TRBJ2-7; D call uncertain. This CDR3 region has 14 residues. V was shortened by 1 base and J by 3 bases, with 10 bases between the two germline ends. CDR1 is SEHNR, CDR2 FQNEAQ, per germline (reference sequence). CDR3 loop: CASSLGAPYYEQYF. The CDR3 DNA is TGTGCCAGCAGCTTAGGAGCACCTTACTACGAGCAGTACTTC.

The J gene is TRBJ2-3, the V gene TRBV27, with D possibly called TRBD1 or TRBD2 (5 bases each). The CDR3 consists of 17 residues. Germline V gives CDR1 MNHEY, CDR2 SMNVEV (reference sequence). V was trimmed by 8 bases and J by 6 bases, leaving 27 bases between them. The CDR3 reads CASGKRDGVIAVDTQYF. CDR3 nucleotides: TGTGCCAGCGGCAAGAGGGACGGAGTCATTGCTGTGGATACGCAGTATTTT.

The chain combines TRBV5-1 with TRBJ2-5; 12 nucleotides agree with TRBD2. V lost 0 bases, J lost 5 bases, and 5 bases stayed unmatched. CDR1 is SGHRS, CDR2 YFSETQ, per germline. CDR3 size: 16 residues. The CDR3 DNA is TGCGCCAGCAGCTTGGGAGGACTAGCGGGACAGGAGACCCAGTACTTC. Translated: CASSLGGLAGQETQYF.

This clone was detected a few times. The rearrangement links TRBV7-8 to TRBJ2-7; D not resolved. Germline loops: CDR1 SGHVS, CDR2 FQNEAQ. This CDR3 comprises 13 residues. Trimming stripped 1 base from V and 7 bases from J, with 11 bases between. The CDR3 DNA reads as TGTGCCAGCAGCTTAGGTCTGGCTCTGGAGCAGTACTTC. Translated: CASSLGLALEQYF.

The chain uses TRBV4-1 and TRBJ2-7; no firm D call. The CDR3 contains 13 residues. Trimming took 1 base from V and 6 from J, leaving 10 bases between them. Germline assignment: CDR1 MGHRA and CDR2 YSYEKL. CDR3 loop: CASSQGTYAEQYF. As DNA, the CDR3 is TGCGCCAGCAGCCAAGGAACCTATGCCGAGCAGTACTTC.

This chain joins TRBV7-2 and TRBJ2-7; 10 positions agree with TRBD2. CDR3 length: 16 amino acids. Germline V gives CDR1 SGHTA, CDR2 FQGNSA. V shed 3 bases, J shed 4 bases, and the junction held 9 bases outside the gene matches. The CDR3 region has the DNA TGTGCCAGCAGCTTCACCGGGACTAGCGCTATTTACGAGCAGTACTTC. Translation: CASSFTGTSAIYEQYF.

This clone was observed a single time. The chain links TRBV7-3 to TRBJ2-2, with TRBD2 matching 9 bases. CDR1 is SGHTA, CDR2 FQGTGA, per germline. V dropped 6 bases and J dropped 5; count of bases not matched to a gene: 7. There are 15 residues in the CDR3. This chain's CDR3 is CASSAGLANTGELFF. The CDR3 coding sequence is TGTGCCAGCAGTGCGGGACTAGCCAATACCGGGGAGCTGTTTTTT.

The J gene is TRBJ2-3, the V gene TRBV30, with 11 bases that match TRBD2. Germline assignment: CDR1 GTSNPN and CDR2 SVGIG (reference sequence). This CDR3 has 14 residues. Losses at the gene ends were 7 bases for V and 4 bases for J; bases not matched to a gene: 7. The CDR3 is CASNRLAGPDTQYF. Written as DNA, the CDR3 is TGTGCCTCAAACCGACTAGCGGGACCAGATACGCAGTATTTT. Full variable domain (rest looked up from reference TRBV30 and TRBJ2-3): SQTIHQWPATLVQPVGSPLSLECTVEGTSNPNLYWYRQAAGRGLQLLFYSVGIGQISSEVPQNLSASRPQDRQFILSSKKLLLSDSGFYLCASNRLAGPDTQYFGPGTRLTVL.

The chain recombines TRBV2 with TRBJ2-4; D is possibly TRBD2 (6 bases). The CDR3 is 15 amino acids. V was shortened by 4 bases and J by 3 bases, with 13 bases between the two germline ends. CDR1 is SNHLY and CDR2 is FYNNEI in the germline V gene. The CDR3 region is CASSGRDFVKNIQYF. The CDR3 nucleotides are TGTGCCAGCAGTGGCCGGGACTTCGTCAAAAACATTCAGTACTTC.

V gene TRBV7-9 combines with J gene TRBJ1-4; no definite D call. Trimming removed 1 base from V and 5 bases from J, with 11 bases in between. This CDR3 region has 15 residues. Germline assignment: CDR1 SEHNR and CDR2 FQNEAQ (reference sequence). CDR3 region: CASSLVAVRNEKLFF. The CDR3 DNA is TGTGCCAGCAGCTTAGTCGCAGTCAGGAATGAAAAACTGTTTTTT.

This sequence joins TRBV27 and TRBJ2-7; TRBD1 matches 9 bases. This CDR3 has 17 residues. Trimming took 5 bases from V and 3 from J; bases not matched to a gene: 14. In germline, CDR1 is MNHEY, CDR2 SMNVEV (reference sequence). CDR3 region: CASSTKAPGTGYYEQYF. In DNA, the CDR3 is TGTGCCAGCAGTACAAAAGCCCCCGGGACAGGGTACTACGAGCAGTACTTC.

The chain carries TRBV7-9 and TRBJ1-2, with TRBD1 matching 8 bases. Germline V gives CDR1 SEHNR, CDR2 FQNEAQ (reference sequence). Trimming took 3 bases from V and 7 from J; bases not matched to a gene: 10. CDR3 length: 15 residues. CDR3 sequence reads: CASSFNIQGASGYTF. DNA of the CDR3: TGTGCCAGCAGCTTTAATATCCAGGGGGCTTCTGGCTACACCTTC.

The chain couples TRBV9 to TRBJ1-3; the match to TRBD1 covers 7 bases. There are 17 residues in the CDR3. The J segment lost 0 bases and the V segment lost 2 bases, leaving 8 bases of the junction unmatched. CDR1 and CDR2 from the germline V gene are SGDLS and YYNGEE. Written as DNA, the CDR3 is TGTGCCAGCAGCGTCAAACCTGACAGGGACTCTGGAAACACCATATATTTT. Translation gives CASSVKPDRDSGNTIYF.

V gene TRBV29-1 combines with J gene TRBJ1-5; TRBD1 agrees at 9 bases. Germline CDR1 and CDR2: SQVTM and ANQGSEA. This CDR3 has 16 amino acids. Trimming removed 5 bases from V and 6 bases from J; junction bases left unmatched: 14. The CDR3 loop reads CSVSSSGTGSGQPQHF. CDR3 DNA: TGCAGCGTTTCCTCCTCCGGGACAGGGAGTGGTCAGCCCCAGCATTTT.

The chain carries TRBV9 and TRBJ2-3; TRBD1 agrees at 7 bases. With 3 bases clipped from V and 4 bases from J, the junction kept 11 bases outside the gene matches. This CDR3 region has 16 residues. Germline CDR1 and CDR2: SGDLS and YYNGEE. The CDR3 DNA is TGTGCCAGCAGCGCAGTTTCCGACAGGGCGGCAGATACGCAGTATTTT. This encodes CASSAVSDRAADTQYF.

The chain joins TRBV28 to TRBJ1-2; D remains unclear. V was cut by 3 bases and J by 0 bases, with 8 bases left in between. This CDR3 has 14 residues. Germline V gene lookup returns CDR1 MDHEN and CDR2 SYDVKM. In DNA, the CDR3 is TGTGCCAGCAGTTTGGCCAGCCCTAACTATGGCTACACCTTC. Amino acid sequence: CASSLASPNYGYTF.

The chain joins TRBV12-5 to TRBJ1-5; TRBD1 aligns across 8 bases. Germline V CDR1 and CDR2: LGHNT, FRNRAP. CDR3 size: 13 residues. The V gene end was trimmed by 6 bases and the J gene end by 7 bases; junction bases not matched to a gene: 5. CDR3 coding DNA: TGTGCTAGTGGATTCGGACAGGGCCAGCCCCAGCATTTT. This translates into CASGFGQGQPQHF.

The chain carries TRBV30 and TRBJ2-3, with 8 bases identical to TRBD1. The germline V gene has CDR1 GTSNPN and CDR2 SVGIG (reference sequence). V lost 1 base and J lost 5; bases outside the gene matches: 8. CDR3 size: 15 residues. CDR3 DNA sequence: TGTGCCTGGAGTGCCCGACAGGGGATTATAGATACGCAGTATTTT. This gives the protein CAWSARQGIIDTQYF. The full variable domain, rest sourced from reference TRBV30 and TRBJ2-3, is SQTIHQWPATLVQPVGSPLSLECTVEGTSNPNLYWYRQAAGRGLQLLFYSVGIGQISSEVPQNLSASRPQDRQFILSSKKLLLSDSGFYLCAWSARQGIIDTQYFGPGTRLTVL.

V and J are TRBV7-9 and TRBJ1-3; a weak D match, TRBD1 (5 bases). CDR3 size: 14 residues. V was shortened by 1 base and J by 8 bases, with 12 bases between the two germline ends. In germline, CDR1 is SEHNR, CDR2 FQNEAQ (reference sequence). The DNA of the CDR3 is TGTGCCAGCAGCTTAGGCCAGGGAGGCGACACCATATATTTT. Protein sequence: CASSLGQGGDTIYF.

The V gene is TRBV25-1, the J gene TRBJ2-6; D is unclear. Germline assignment: CDR1 MGHDK and CDR2 SYGVNS. The CDR3 is 16 residues long. The V end lost 5 bases, the J end lost 4 bases, and 15 bases lay between the germline ends. CDR3 coding DNA: TGTGCCAGCAGTAGAAACGCGGATCCCGGGGCCAACGTCCTGACTTTC. Its translation is CASSRNADPGANVLTF.

The V gene is TRBV27, the J gene TRBJ2-3; 7 nucleotides line up with TRBD1. V shed 6 bases, J shed 5 bases, and the junction held 8 bases outside the gene matches. This CDR3 comprises 14 residues. Per the germline V gene, CDR1 is MNHEY and CDR2 is SMNVEV (reference sequence). CDR3 loop: CASRMDRTRDTQYF. The CDR3 DNA reads TGTGCCAGCAGAATGGACAGGACGAGAGATACGCAGTATTTT.

The V gene is TRBV5-1, the J gene TRBJ2-5; D possibly corresponds to TRBD1 (6 bases). The CDR3 is 15 residues long. Between the trimmed V and J ends, which lost 4 bases and 2 bases, there was a span of 15 bases. Per germline, CDR1 SGHRS and CDR2 YFSETQ. This chain's CDR3 is CASSPRQDLQETQYF. The CDR3 coding sequence is TGCGCCAGCAGCCCCCGACAGGATCTACAAGAGACCCAGTACTTC.